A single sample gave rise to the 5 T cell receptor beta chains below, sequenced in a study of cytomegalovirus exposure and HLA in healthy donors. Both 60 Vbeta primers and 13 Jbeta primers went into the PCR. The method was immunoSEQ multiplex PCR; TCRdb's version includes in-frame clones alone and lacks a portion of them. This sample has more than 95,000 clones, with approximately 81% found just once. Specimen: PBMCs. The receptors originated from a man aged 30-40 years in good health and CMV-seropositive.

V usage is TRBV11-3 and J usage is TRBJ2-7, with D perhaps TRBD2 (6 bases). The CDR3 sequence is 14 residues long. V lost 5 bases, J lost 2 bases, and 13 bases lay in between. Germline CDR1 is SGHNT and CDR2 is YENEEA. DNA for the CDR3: TGTGCCAGCAGCCCTCGGACTACCCCCTACGAGCAGTACTTC. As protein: CASSPRTTPYEQYF.

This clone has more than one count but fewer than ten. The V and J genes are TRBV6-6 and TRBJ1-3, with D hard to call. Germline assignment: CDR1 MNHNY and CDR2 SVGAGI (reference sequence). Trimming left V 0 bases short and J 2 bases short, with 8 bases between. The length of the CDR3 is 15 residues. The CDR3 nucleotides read TGTGCCAGCAGTTACTCCGGGGAAGCTGGAAACACCATATATTTT. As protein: CASSYSGEAGNTIYF.

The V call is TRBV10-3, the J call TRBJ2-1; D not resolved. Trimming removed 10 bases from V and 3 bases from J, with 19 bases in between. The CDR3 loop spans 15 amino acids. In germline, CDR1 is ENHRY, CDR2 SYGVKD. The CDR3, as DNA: TGTGCCACCTCCGGAGTCTTTGGCCGCTACAATGAGCAGTTCTTC. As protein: CATSGVFGRYNEQFF.

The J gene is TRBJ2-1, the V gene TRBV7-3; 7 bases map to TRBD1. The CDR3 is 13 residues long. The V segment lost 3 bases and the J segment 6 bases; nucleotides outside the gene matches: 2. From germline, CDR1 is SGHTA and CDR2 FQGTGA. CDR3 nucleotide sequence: TGTGCCAGCAGCTTTACAGGGGTCAATGAGCAGTTCTTC. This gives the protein CASSFTGVNEQFF.

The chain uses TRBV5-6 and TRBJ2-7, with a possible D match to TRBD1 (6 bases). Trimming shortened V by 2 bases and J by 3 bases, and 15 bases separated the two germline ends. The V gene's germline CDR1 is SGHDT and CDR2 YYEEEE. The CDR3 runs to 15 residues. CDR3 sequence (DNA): TGTGCCAGCAGCTTTGGAGCCACAGGGTACTACGAGCAGTACTTC. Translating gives CASSFGATGYYEQYF.